These T cell receptor beta chains were read from a single sample in a study of blood T cell repertoires in COVID-19. TCRdb's copy holds only in-frame clones and misses some; the assay was immunoSEQ multiplex PCR. The sample lists some 130,000 clones; approximately 90% were seen once. The specimen was peripheral blood. These receptors were obtained from a man aged 50 or older with active or convalescent COVID-19. CDR3s include the opening cysteine and the closing phenylalanine or tryptophan. The D gene is left open where the match is weak. Clone size appears in some rows only: once, few, many, or a class for an expanded clone.

V,D,size,J,DNA,CDR3
TRBV10-3,TRBD2,NA,TRBJ2-7,TGTGCCATCAGTAAATCGGGACTAGCGGGAGGCCCCCACGAGCAGTACTTC,CAISKSGLAGGPHEQYF
TRBV4-2,NA,NA,TRBJ1-3,TGTGCCAGCAGCCAATTGGACGGGAACTCTGGAAACACCATATATTTT,CASSQLDGNSGNTIYF
TRBV9,TRBD1,once,TRBJ2-5,TGTGCCAGCAGCGTAGCCTTATTGACAGGGGGCCAGGAGACCCAGTACTTC,CASSVALLTGGQETQYF
TRBV10-2,TRBD1,NA,TRBJ2-3,TGCGCCAGCGCGGGACAGGCGGGCCTGGACTATACGCAGTATTTT,CASAGQAGLDYTQYF
TRBV14,NA,NA,TRBJ1-1,TGTGCCAGCAGCTCGGGAACTGAAGCTTTCTTT,CASSSGTEAFF
TRBV3-1/TRBV3-2,TRBD1,NA,TRBJ1-6,TGTGCCAGCAGCCATGCCGGGACAGGGGTGAATTCACCCCTCCACTTT,CASSHAGTGVNSPLHF
TRBV2,NA,NA,TRBJ1-2,TGTGCCAGCAGTGACAGGGGACTAAGTGGCTACACCTTC,CASSDRGLSGYTF
TRBV20-1,NA,NA,TRBJ2-5,TGCAGTGCTAGTCCCGGACAGCAAGAGACCCAGTACTTC,CSASPGQQETQYF
TRBV7-6,NA,few,TRBJ1-2,TGTGCCAGCAGCTCGAGAACTCAGGGTGGCTACACCTTC,CASSSRTQGGYTF
TRBV18,TRBD2,NA,TRBJ2-3,TGTGCCAGCTCACCCAGACTAGCTCCGCGCACAGATACGCAGTATTTT,CASSPRLAPRTDTQYF
TRBV11-3,TRBD2,NA,TRBJ2-1,TGTGCCAGCAGCTCCGTCCTAGCGGGGTACAATGAGCAGTTCTTC,CASSSVLAGYNEQFF
TRBV10-3,TRBD2,NA,TRBJ2-1,TGTGCCATCAGTGCCGGGGGGGCCCAGGCGCAGTTCTTC,CAISAGGAQAQFF
TRBV5-1,TRBD1,NA,TRBJ2-1,TGCGCCAGCAGCGTACAGGGGAAGAATGAGCAGTTCTTC,CASSVQGKNEQFF
TRBV20-1,TRBD2,NA,TRBJ2-1,TGCAGTGCTAGTTTGGCTAGCGGTTGGAGCTCCTACAATGAGCAGTTCTTC,CSASLASGWSSYNEQFF
TRBV6-5,NA,NA,TRBJ1-5,TGTGCCAGCAGACCAGGGGACGGGCCCCAGCATTTT,CASRPGDGPQHF
TRBV5-4,NA,NA,TRBJ1-5,TGTGCCAGCAGCCTCGATCGGGGGGCGTCATCCCCCCAGCATTTT,CASSLDRGASSPQHF
TRBV27,TRBD1,once,TRBJ2-7,TGTGCCAGCAGTTTCTCACAGGGGGCATGGGAGCAGTACTTC,CASSFSQGAWEQYF
TRBV4-1,TRBD1,NA,TRBJ1-5,TGCGCCAGCAGCCCTCCGGGACAGGTATACAGGGGCAATCAGCCCCAGCATTTT,CASSPPGQVYRGNQPQHF
TRBV30,NA,NA,TRBJ2-5,TGTGCCTGGAGTCGAAGGGACAATCCACAAGAGACCCAGTACTTC,CAWSRRDNPQETQYF
TRBV29-1,TRBD2,NA,TRBJ2-3,TGCAGCGTTGTAATTTTCGGGAGGGGAAGAGATACGCAGTATTTT,CSVVIFGRGRDTQYF
TRBV6-4,NA,NA,TRBJ1-1,TGTGCCAGCAGCGCGGCCCGGGGCACTGAAGCTTTCTTT,CASSAARGTEAFF
TRBV7-2,NA,NA,TRBJ1-6,TGTGCCAGCAGCTTAGCGGTTGGGCTGGGTTCACCCCTCCACTTT,CASSLAVGLGSPLHF
TRBV5-1,NA,few,TRBJ2-7,TGCGCCAGCAGCTTGGATCCATCTACCTACGAGCAGTACTTC,CASSLDPSTYEQYF
TRBV5-1,NA,NA,TRBJ2-1,TGCGCCAGCAGCTTGGTGAGACGGGGCTCCTACAATGAGCAGTTCTTC,CASSLVRRGSYNEQFF
TRBV7-2,TRBD2,NA,TRBJ2-1,TGTGCCAGCAGCTCTGGCCTAGCGGGAGGGATCTCTCTCAATGAGCAGTTCTTC,CASSSGLAGGISLNEQFF
TRBV11-3,TRBD1,NA,TRBJ2-2,TGTGCCAGCAGCCCCGGGACAGGGTATACCGGGGAGCTGTTTTTT,CASSPGTGYTGELFF
TRBV18,NA,NA,TRBJ1-1,TGTGCCAGCTCGCCGCAGGGTACAGTATCGCTCACTGAAGCTTTCTTT,CASSPQGTVSLTEAFF
TRBV30,TRBD1,NA,TRBJ2-7,TGTGCCTGGAGTGTACCCTTGCAGGGGGTGTCCCACGAGCAGTACTTC,CAWSVPLQGVSHEQYF
TRBV6-5,NA,NA,TRBJ1-1,TGTGCCAGCACCTCAGACAGGAACACTGAAGCTTTCTTT,CASTSDRNTEAFF
TRBV4-3,TRBD1,NA,TRBJ2-1,TGCGCCAGCAGCCTTGGACAGGCCAACCCCTACAATGAGCAGTTCTTC,CASSLGQANPYNEQFF
TRBV29-1,TRBD2,once,TRBJ2-1,TGCAGCGTTGAAGTAAGCGGGACGGGCAATGAGCAGTTCTTC,CSVEVSGTGNEQFF
TRBV9,TRBD2,NA,TRBJ2-5,TGTGCCAGCAGCGTCGGGACTAGCGGGGGGTATGCGGAGACCCAGTACTTC,CASSVGTSGGYAETQYF
TRBV15,TRBD2,few,TRBJ2-7,TGTGCCACCAGCCGGACTAGCTCTTCTTACGAGCAGTACTTC,CATSRTSSSYEQYF
TRBV5-5,TRBD1,NA,TRBJ2-1,TGTGCCAGCAGCACGGCCGGGACAGGGAATGTGGAGCAGTTCTTC,CASSTAGTGNVEQFF
TRBV19,NA,NA,TRBJ2-5,TGTGCCAGTTCGGGGGGCATCGTACAAGAGACCCAGTACTTC,CASSGGIVQETQYF
TRBV6-6,TRBD1,NA,TRBJ1-2,TGTGCCAGCAGTTACCACCCGACAGGGACGAACTATGGCTACACCTTC,CASSYHPTGTNYGYTF
TRBV10-3,TRBD2,NA,TRBJ2-3,TGTGCCATCAGTGACGCGACTAGCGGGAGTGCCGGCACAGATACGCAGTATTTT,CAISDATSGSAGTDTQYF
TRBV24-1,TRBD2,NA,TRBJ2-3,TGTGCCACCAGTGATCCCGGGGAGGGTCTGAGCACAGATACGCAGTATTTT,CATSDPGEGLSTDTQYF
TRBV6-7,NA,NA,TRBJ2-7,TGTGCCAGCAGTTACTGGGACTGTCAATACTTC,CASSYWDCQYF
TRBV29-1,TRBD1,NA,TRBJ1-2,TGCAGCGTTGGGGACAGGGATTATGGCTACACCTTC,CSVGDRDYGYTF
TRBV19,TRBD1,NA,TRBJ2-3,TGTGCCACCCGGGACAGGGTGACAGATACGCAGTATTTT,CATRDRVTDTQYF
TRBV19,TRBD2,NA,TRBJ2-5,TGTGCCAGTAGAGCGGGGGGCGAGGAGACCCAGTACTTC,CASRAGGEETQYF
TRBV18,NA,NA,TRBJ2-5,TGTGCCAGCTCACCCTCGGGGATAGAGACCCAGTACTTC,CASSPSGIETQYF
TRBV2,NA,NA,TRBJ1-3,TGTGCCAGCCATGAGCACCGCTCTGGAAACACCATATATTTT,CASHEHRSGNTIYF
TRBV5-1,NA,NA,TRBJ2-1,TGCGCCAGCAGCTTGGGGTCCGAGTACAATGAGCAGTTCTTC,CASSLGSEYNEQFF
TRBV27,NA,NA,TRBJ2-5,TGTGCCAGCAGTTTATACCTGCGGGGTAGGGGAGAGACCCAGTACTTC,CASSLYLRGRGETQYF
TRBV28,TRBD1,NA,TRBJ2-1,TGTGCCAGCAGGGGACAGGGGGTAAGCTCCTACAATGAGCAGTTCTTC,CASRGQGVSSYNEQFF
TRBV24-1,NA,NA,TRBJ2-3,TGTGCCACCAGTGATTATAATAGCGCAGATACGCAGTATTTT,CATSDYNSADTQYF
TRBV5-6,TRBD1,few,TRBJ1-6,TGTGCCAGCAGGGGGACAGGCGCTAATTCACCCCTCCACTTT,CASRGTGANSPLHF
TRBV4-3,NA,NA,TRBJ2-2,TGCGCCAGCAGCCAAATTACTTCCGGGGAGCTGTTTTTT,CASSQITSGELFF
TRBV14,NA,NA,TRBJ1-2,TGTGCCAGCAGCCAAGCTCGGAACGGCGGCAAAATGGGCTTC,CASSQARNGGKMGF
TRBV5-1,NA,NA,TRBJ2-7,TGCGCCAGCAGCTCGGTGGTGGCGGCTGACGAGCAGTACTTC,CASSSVVAADEQYF
TRBV7-9,NA,NA,TRBJ2-3,TGTGCCAGCAGCCCGACAGGATATACGCAGTATTTT,CASSPTGYTQYF
TRBV14,NA,NA,TRBJ2-5,TGTGCCAGCAGCCAAGGCAGGGTTGCAGGTGGAGAGACCCAGTACTTC,CASSQGRVAGGETQYF
TRBV5-4,TRBD2,NA,TRBJ2-3,TGTGCCAGCAACTCGCGGGGGGCGGATATGCAGTATTTT,CASNSRGADMQYF
TRBV7-2,TRBD2,NA,TRBJ2-7,TGTGCCAGCAGCCCTAGGACTAGCGGGACCTCCCTGGAGCAGTACTTC,CASSPRTSGTSLEQYF
TRBV5-1,TRBD2,NA,TRBJ2-5,TGCGCCAGCAGCTGGGGGACTAGCGGGGGCCGGATCCAAGAGACCCAGTACTTC,CASSWGTSGGRIQETQYF
TRBV4-2,TRBD1,NA,TRBJ2-3,TGTGCCAGCAGCCAAGGATTTAAGACAGGGGGATCAGATACGCAGTATTTT,CASSQGFKTGGSDTQYF